This passage covers 14 T cell receptor beta chains from one sample sequenced in a study of cytomegalovirus exposure and HLA in healthy donors. Repertoires were generated with immunoSEQ multiplex PCR, while TCRdb's copy carries only in-frame clones and drops some. The repertoire holds approximately 160,000 clones, with approximately 81% as singletons. What was sequenced was PBMCs. These receptors came from a man between 25 and 39 years old in good health and CMV-seropositive.

The V call is TRBV14, the J call TRBJ1-1, with D maybe TRBD1 (6 bases). CDR1 is SGHDN and CDR2 is FVKESK in the germline V gene. The CDR3 loop spans 16 amino acids. Trimming stripped 0 bases from V and 0 bases from J, with 11 bases between. Written as DNA, the CDR3 is TGTGCCAGCAGCCAAGATTGGACAGACATGAACACTGAAGCTTTCTTT. Translated, it gives CASSQDWTDMNTEAFF.

This rearrangement joins TRBV27 to TRBJ2-5; 8 nucleotides line up with TRBD2. The trim removed 7 bases at V and 1 base at J, leaving 8 bases unmatched. The CDR3 has 15 amino acids. The germline gives CDR1 MNHEY, CDR2 SMNVEV (reference sequence). The CDR3 DNA reads TGTGCCAGCAAAAAGGCTAGCGGGTTCCAAGAGACCCAGTACTTC. It is translated as CASKKASGFQETQYF.

The chain has TRBV7-8 and TRBJ1-5; 10 positions match TRBD1. V was pared by 6 bases and J by 2 bases, with 10 bases of the junction left unmatched. Germline CDR1 is SGHVS and CDR2 is FQNEAQ. The CDR3 runs 17 residues. CDR3 bases: TGTGCCAGCAGTTCAAATGGCGGGACAGGGGGCAATCAGCCCCAGCATTTT. Its protein is CASSSNGGTGGNQPQHF.

The J gene is TRBJ1-1, the V gene TRBV2; no firm D call. Trimming removed 3 bases from V and 3 bases from J, with 8 bases in between. The CDR3 runs to 13 residues. The germline V gene encodes CDR1 SNHLY and CDR2 FYNNEI. The chain's CDR3 is CASSDRRDTEAFF. The CDR3 DNA reads as TGTGCCAGCAGTGATAGACGGGACACTGAAGCTTTCTTT.

This chain joins TRBV7-2 and TRBJ2-7; D is possibly TRBD2 (6 bases). The CDR3 covers 11 residues. In germline, CDR1 is SGHTA, CDR2 FQGNSA. V gave up 10 bases and J gave up 6 bases, with 13 bases separating them. The CDR3 protein is CATRGGAEQYF. Written as DNA, the CDR3 is TGTGCCACTCGAGGAGGGGCCGAGCAGTACTTC.

The rearrangement links TRBV6-6 to TRBJ2-3; 9 bases are shared with TRBD1. The CDR3 runs to 16 residues. V gave up 2 bases and J gave up 4 bases; unmatched junction bases: 7. Per germline, CDR1 MNHNY and CDR2 SVGAGI (reference sequence). The CDR3 region is CASSYRTGEIADTQYF. Written as DNA, the CDR3 is TGTGCCAGCAGTTACCGGACAGGGGAAATTGCAGATACGCAGTATTTT.

This clone was counted between two and nine times. The chain combines TRBV15 with TRBJ2-1, with D unclear. Deletions cut 0 bases from V and 5 bases from J, with 14 bases between. CDR3 length: 16 amino acids. Germline loops: CDR1 LNHNV, CDR2 YYDKDF (reference sequence). The CDR3 reads CATSRDVGSPHNEQFF. CDR3 nucleotides: TGTGCCACCAGCAGAGATGTTGGTAGCCCCCACAATGAGCAGTTCTTC. Together with reference TRBV15 and TRBJ2-1, the CDR3 gives the full variable domain: DAMVIQNPRYQVTQFGKPVTLSCSQTLNHNVMYWYQQKSSQAPKLLFHYYDKDFNNEADTPDNFQSRRPNTSFCFLDIRSPGLGDTAMYLCATSRDVGSPHNEQFFGPGTRLTVL.

For the CDR3, the DNA is TGTGCCAGTAGTACCTCTCGAGCGGGAGGGTACAATGAGCAGTTCTTC. Translation gives CASSTSRAGGYNEQFF. The chain uses TRBV19 and TRBJ2-1; 10 bases are shared with TRBD2. Germline V gives CDR1 LNHDA, CDR2 SQIVND (reference sequence). The CDR3 has 16 residues. The trim removed 4 bases at V and 4 bases at J, leaving 7 bases unmatched.

The chain combines TRBV30 with TRBJ1-3, with a tentative D call TRBD1 (6 bases). The CDR3 is 13 residues long. Trimming took 4 bases from V and 3 from J, leaving 10 bases between them. The germline V gene has CDR1 GTSNPN and CDR2 SVGIG (reference sequence). CDR3 sequence: CAWNGGLGNTIYF. As DNA, the CDR3 is TGTGCCTGGAACGGGGGGCTTGGAAACACCATATATTTT.

The J gene is TRBJ2-2, the V gene TRBV9; 7 bases map to TRBD1. Germline loops: CDR1 SGDLS, CDR2 YYNGEE. This CDR3 spans 15 amino acids. With 6 bases clipped from V and 3 bases from J, the junction kept 8 bases outside the gene matches. The CDR3 sequence: CASKGQQGHTGELFF. The DNA for the CDR3 is TGTGCCAGCAAAGGTCAACAGGGGCACACCGGGGAGCTGTTTTTT.

Concerning this clone: The junction and the germline gene differ at one end; a read error may be behind it. The V and J genes are TRBV10-2 and TRBJ2-5; 12 nucleotides match TRBD2. Germline CDR1 WSHSY, CDR2 SAAADI. This CDR3 contains 16 residues. CDR3 amino acids: CASTPGLAGPQETQYF. The CDR3 bases are TGCGCCAGCACTCCCGGACTAGCGGGGCCTCAAGAAACCCAGTACTTC.

This clone was detected once. The V and J genes are TRBV5-6 and TRBJ1-2, with TRBD1 as a possible D gene (6 bases). Germline loops: CDR1 SGHDT, CDR2 YYEEEE. Trimming took 2 bases from V and 1 from J, leaving 12 bases between them. The length of the CDR3 is 15 residues. The CDR3 here is CASSFVGDNNYGYTF. The CDR3 nucleotides are TGTGCCAGCAGCTTCGTCGGGGACAATAACTATGGCTACACCTTC.

The chain employs TRBV28 and TRBJ1-2, with 9 bases aligning to TRBD1. Germline-derived CDR1 and CDR2 are MDHEN and SYDVKM. The CDR3 loop spans 15 amino acids. The V segment lost 4 bases and the J segment 3 bases; nucleotides outside the gene matches: 6. CDR3 DNA: TGTGCCAGCAGTTCGGGACAGGGTTGGGACTATGGCTACACCTTC. Its protein is CASSSGQGWDYGYTF.

The chain uses TRBV2 and TRBJ2-5, with 8 bases that match TRBD1. The trim removed 4 bases at V and 5 bases at J, leaving 6 bases unmatched. Germline CDR1 and CDR2: SNHLY and FYNNEI. This CDR3 spans 14 amino acids. CDR3: CASSGTGRWETQYF. CDR3 DNA: TGTGCCAGCAGTGGGACAGGGAGATGGGAGACCCAGTACTTC.